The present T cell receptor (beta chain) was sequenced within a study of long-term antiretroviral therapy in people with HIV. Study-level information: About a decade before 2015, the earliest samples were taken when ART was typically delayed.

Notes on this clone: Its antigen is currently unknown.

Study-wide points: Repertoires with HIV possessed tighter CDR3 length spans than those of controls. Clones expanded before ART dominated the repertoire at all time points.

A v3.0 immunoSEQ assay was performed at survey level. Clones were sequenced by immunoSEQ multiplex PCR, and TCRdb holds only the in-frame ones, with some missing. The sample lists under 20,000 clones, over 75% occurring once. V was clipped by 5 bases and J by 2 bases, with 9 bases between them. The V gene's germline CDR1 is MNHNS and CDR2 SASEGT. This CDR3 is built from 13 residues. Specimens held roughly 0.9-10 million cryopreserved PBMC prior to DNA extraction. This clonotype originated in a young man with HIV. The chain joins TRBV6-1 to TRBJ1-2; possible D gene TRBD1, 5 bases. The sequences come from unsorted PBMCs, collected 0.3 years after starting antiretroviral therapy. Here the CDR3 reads CASSKTDNYGYTF. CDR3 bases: TGTGCCAGCAGTAAGACAGACAACTATGGCTACACCTTC.